This TCR beta chain stems from a study of cytomegalovirus exposure and HLA in healthy donors. Findings and limits, study-wide: Many donors shared some public TCRs, even though most TCR sequences were rare. It was shown in a later analysis that HLA-associated TCR beta chains were more clonally expanded than other, equally common chains.

A word on this clone: What it binds is unknown.

With 60 Vbeta and 13 Jbeta primers, the PCR was carried out. Measured with immunoSEQ multiplex PCR; TCRdb has only the in-frame clones, and not every one. The top ten hold 2.4% of the sample, which has approximately 78,000 clones, approximately 84% seen once. Trimming cost V 2 bases and J 10 bases, with 12 bases left between them. Per the germline V gene, CDR1 is SGHTA and CDR2 is FQGNSA. The CDR3 loop spans 13 amino acids. In nominal health when sampled, donors likely had unrecorded immune exposures nonetheless. The V and J genes are TRBV7-2 and TRBJ2-1; D unclear. The origin of this receptor is a woman in her forties or fifties in good health and CMV-seronegative. The sample was PBMCs. Written as DNA, the CDR3 is TGTGCCAGCAGCTTACTGGCGGCTCGGGAGCAGTTCTTC. Its translation: CASSLLAAREQFF.